This TCR beta chain derives from a study of cytomegalovirus exposure and HLA in healthy donors (dated 2017 in TCRdb). Background on the whole study: In an earlier analysis of some 610 of the donors, around 300 Gb of sequence data and 117 million unique TCR beta sequences from about 179 million T cells were reported. An early release that covered about 600 HLA-typed donors contained approximately 320 gigabases of sequencing data and approximately 85 million unique TCR sequences. Of the 300 to 450 genotyped donors, approximately 83% fell in the genetic ancestry cluster associated with self-reported Caucasian donors. The study was designed to test whether signatures of past pathogen exposure could be identified by cataloging public T cell receptors. The study used immunosequencing to profile the T cell repertoires of approximately 630 subjects and linked those repertoires to cytomegalovirus serostatus. Along with the approximately 650-subject first cohort, a separate validation cohort of about 110 different subjects was used. The study combined high-throughput TCR immunosequencing, statistical association of individual TCRs with disease status, and machine learning to predict cytomegalovirus infection status. A later analysis re-analyzed previously published TCR beta repertoires from 660 or so donors and added high-resolution HLA genotyping to study TCR occurrence patterns. Rather than drawing on any new phenotypic data, the later analysis identified candidate immune exposures from TCR beta sequences and the way those sequences occurred across donors. In an earlier analysis of 500 to 650 of the donors, high-throughput TCR beta sequencing was used to judge whether each TCR beta V gene segment behaved as functional or pseudogenic. Donor age, sex, ethnicity and CMV serostatus were compiled alongside the repertoire data. Genome-wide SNP genotypes for about 65% of the 666 donors were used in a later genetic analysis, which treated that subset as a discovery cohort. Every repertoire in the discovery cohort had been generated on one and the same sequencing platform. HLA typing covered class I and class II loci at four-digit resolution. Typing coverage differed by locus: A, B, C, DRB1 and DQB1 were typed in roughly 620-630 donors, DQA1 in about 500, DPA1 in approximately 600, and DPB1 in roughly 470. Because of strong linkage in the cohort, roughly 5 DR-DQ haplotypes were treated as single units for association and clustering. Among about 370 genotyped donors of the cohort, an average of about 240,000 unique TCR beta nucleotide sequences was sequenced per donor, of which about 20% were non-productive.

The CDR3 measures 15 amino acids from cysteine to phenylalanine. Of all the DNA, just the CDR3 is kept, 45 bases in frame from base 1. V is shortened by 0 bases, J by 2 bases, and the region joining them spans 9 bases. The CDR1 and CDR2 encoded by the germline V gene are SGHRS and YFSETQ. This clone showed up just once. The clone's antigen remains unknown. Base qualities are not provided; no much larger clone lies one nucleotide away. Results and caveats for the whole study, not just this receptor: The only immune exposure information available for the cohort was CMV serostatus. In a later analysis, more than 15,000 TCR beta sequences were associated with specific HLA alleles at a false discovery rate of 0.05. In a later analysis, HLA-associated TCR beta chains showed more clonal expansion and lower generation probabilities than non-associated chains that were equally common. In a later genetic analysis, a missense DCLRE1C variant was associated with V-gene and J-gene trimming of TCR beta chains, and the association was replicated in an independent cohort. When HLA alleles, especially DR and DQ, strongly co-occurred, attributing TCR associations to individual alleles was difficult. In a later analysis, TCR association rates were found to vary across HLA loci, with the most associated TCRs seen for DRB1 alleles and the fewest for HLA-C alleles. HLA typing was unavailable for some donors at each locus, so association tests used only the typed subset. Most TCR sequences were seen in very few donors, while some public TCRs were found in many individuals. According to the authors, the approach could potentially be generalized to other disease states and immunological phenotypes. A later analysis found that most CMV-associated TCR beta chains appeared HLA-restricted, with HLA associations seemingly driven largely by CMV exposure. Sequencing depth was assumed to be roughly uniform across donors in the presence/absence analyses, though that assumption may not hold. A group of highly shared sequence variants was considered likely to be a technical artifact of the sequencing pipeline. The 87-base-pair reads could not distinguish some IMGT-functional V segments, including TRBV6-2 and TRBV6-3, so those segments were excluded. Linkage disequilibrium might explain the correlated functional status among segregating V segments, but an unknown experimental factor could not be ruled out. In a later genetic analysis, fewer N-insertions in productive TCRs were reported among donors in an Asian-associated ancestry cluster than the roughly 700-donor mean. In this cohort, only TCR beta chains were sequenced, and detectable features were limited by the absence of alpha or paired-chain data. In the study, around 160 TCR beta chains were listed as associated with cytomegalovirus. In vitro tests confirmed that a few of the cytomegalovirus-associated TCR beta chains recognize cytomegalovirus antigens. In a later analysis, several top co-occurrence clusters were reported to appear linked to parvovirus B19, influenza, CMV and Epstein-Barr virus. The earlier analysis of about 600 of the donors excluded 15 to 20 rarely observed V segments, including chromosome 9 orphons, because counts were too low. In an earlier analysis of roughly 500 of the donors, most TCR beta V segments appeared in productive rearrangements about 87% or about 30% of the time, broadly matching IMGT annotations. In both the original and validation cohorts, the classifier was reported to diagnose cytomegalovirus status with high specificity and sensitivity. A further reported finding was that TCR beta sequences accurately predicted the HLA-A and HLA-B alleles for most subjects in the first cohort.

Libraries were constructed by the immunoSEQ multiplex PCR assay. For the multiplex PCR, a mixture combining 60 forward primers for TCR Vbeta segments and 13 reverse primers for TCR Jbeta segments was used. The CDR3 region of rearranged TCR beta genes was amplified from genomic DNA by a multiplex PCR assay. The amplified TCR beta libraries were sequenced on the Illumina HiSeq System as 87-base-pair reads. On the study's bioinformatics: In a later analysis, roughly 80 million unique TCR beta chains were counted across the 500 to 700 repertoires, and around 10 million of these chains were shared by at least two donors. A nearest-neighbor algorithm error-corrected the raw reads and collapsed the reads into unique sequences, merging closely related sequences to remove PCR and sequencing errors. To assign V, D and J gene segments, CDR3 sequences were aligned to IMGT reference sequences. For a sequence to be retained, a match of at least six nucleotides to both a V gene segment and a J gene segment was required. A rearrangement counted as productive if the CDR3 had no stop codons and remained in frame with V and J, and every other rearrangement counted as non-productive. Following IMGT convention, CDR3 was defined as the stretch from the second conserved V-encoded cysteine to the conserved J-encoded phenylalanine. The earlier analysis of about 500 of the donors excluded sequences that lacked an unambiguous match to a single V gene segment. In an earlier analysis of several hundred of the donors, a V segment was called functional when productive rearrangements were above 56.7%, and segregating when the standard deviation between donors exceeded 5%. A statistical classification framework was developed to diagnose cytomegalovirus status using the catalog of TCR beta chain sequences. In a later analysis, TCR nucleotide sequences were compared against IMGT/GENE-DB human TR gene sequences so that V and J genes could be assigned. Using the TCRdist pipeline, a later analysis assigned CDR3 sequences along with most-parsimonious VDJ recombination scenarios. In a later analysis, every TCR beta chain was defined by the combination of its CDR3 amino acid sequence and its V-gene family, and reads without a unique V-gene family were dropped. A later analysis removed roughly 590 highly shared, low-generation-probability nucleotide sequences to deal with suspected cross-contamination and a sequencing artifact. For each public chain, a later analysis derived a clonal expansion index from normalized ranks of inferred template counts within each repertoire. Generation probabilities in a later analysis came from a VDJ recombination model fitted to out-of-frame rearrangements, and those results were checked against IGoR. In a later analysis, TCR-TCR, TCR-HLA and TCR-CMV co-occurrence was scored with hypergeometric tests, and a repertoire-size bias correction was applied to TCR pairs. To estimate false discovery rates, a later analysis permuted the HLA or CMV assignments 20 times. In a later analysis, co-occurring TCRs were grouped using DBSCAN, and TCRdist sequence similarity was added for clustering within HLA-allele-positive subsets. Repertoires with fewer than 30,000 or more than 120,000 public chains, plus five repertoires with anomalous nucleotide sharing, were excluded from co-occurrence clustering. TCRdb carries this immuneACCESS record with in-frame sequences only. Its versions omit some clonotypes, under half of them owing to an unresolved V gene in the studies checked, with the rest unexplained. V, J and clone size were drawn from that table, and D and trimming were deduced from the DNA. Counted in this sample were about 140,000 clones; approximately 70% of them appeared once. 2% to 2.5% of the sample lies in the top ten.

The cohort consisted of some 670 healthy bone marrow donors. Cohort members were all nominally healthy when sampled, although unrecorded immune exposures were likely present. The donor tested CMV seropositive and was one of the 289 seropositive cohort members. A peripheral blood sample was provided by each donor, and peripheral blood mononuclear cells were used for TCR beta sequencing. Genomic DNA extraction from the blood cell samples was performed with the Qiagen DNeasy Blood Extraction Kit. This TCR came from an older woman in good health and CMV-seropositive. The chain couples TRBV5-1 to TRBJ2-1; TRBD1 is a possible D gene, resting on 5 matching bases. The sample taken for sequencing was PBMCs. The DNA is as follows: TGCGCCAGCAGCTTGGGGGTGGGGCCCTACAATGAGCAGTTCTTC. Translated, it gives CASSLGVGPYNEQFF.